One and the same sample provided the 8 T cell receptor beta chains below, sequenced in a study of Ad26.COV2.S vaccination and SARS-CoV-2 variants. Described treatment: 19 received Ad26.COV2.S at low or high dose, single or two shots; five or six received placebo; per-sample allocation not given. After the first vaccine or placebo injection, samples were drawn on day 63. Method: immunoSEQ multiplex PCR; TCRdb's copy keeps in-frame clones and lacks some. The data contain about 350,000 clones, roughly 91% of them singletons. Sample: peripheral blood, taken in a trial of Ad26.COV2.S vaccine versus placebo. The source is a person aged 18 to 59 who received the Ad26.COV2.S COVID-19 vaccine or a placebo.

The genes are TRBV15 and TRBJ2-1; no clear D. This CDR3 spans 12 amino acids. Trimming shortened V by 9 bases and J by 7 bases, and 13 bases separated the two germline ends. Germline CDR1 LNHNV, CDR2 YYDKDF (reference sequence). This CDR3 reads CATRSPLNEQFF. Here the CDR3 DNA reads TGTGCCACGAGAAGCCCCCTGAATGAGCAGTTCTTC.

The chain uses TRBV7-9 and TRBJ1-2; perhaps TRBD1 as D (5 bases). Germline V gene lookup returns CDR1 SEHNR and CDR2 FQNEAQ (reference sequence). The V and J ends lost 6 bases and 1 base respectively, with 18 bases between them. This CDR3 spans 16 amino acids. CDR3 region: CASSSIGAKDNYGYTF. CDR3 nucleotide sequence: TGTGCCAGCAGTTCAATCGGGGCGAAGGATAACTATGGCTACACCTTC.

In nucleotides, the CDR3 is TGTGCCAGCAGACGAGGACAGGGGGTTAATTCACCCCTCCACTTT. Protein product: CASRRGQGVNSPLHF. This chain links TRBV11-1 with TRBJ1-6, with 10 bases that match TRBD1. V was clipped by 6 bases and J by 6 bases; unmatched bases: 5. The germline V gene has CDR1 SGHAT and CDR2 FQDESV (reference sequence). CDR3 size: 15 residues.

As to this clone: Additional DNA sequences in this sample encode the identical CDR3. V and J are TRBV27 and TRBJ1-5, with 8 positions matching TRBD1. The V and J ends lost 4 bases and 4 bases, in that order; junction bases with no gene match: 3. The CDR3 covers 14 residues. From germline, CDR1 is MNHEY and CDR2 SMNVEV (reference sequence). Here the CDR3 reads CASSSGQGNQPQHF. The CDR3 coding sequence is TGTGCCAGCAGTTCTGGACAGGGTAATCAGCCCCAGCATTTT.

For this clone: Distinct nucleotide sequences in the sample also encode this CDR3. This chain joins TRBV18 and TRBJ2-2; 9 nucleotides line up with TRBD1. The CDR3 has 15 residues. Germline CDR1 and CDR2: KGHSH and LQKENI. Unmatched junction bases numbered 4, after V lost 3 bases and J lost 5 bases. CDR3 region: CASSPGTGLTGELFF. The DNA for the CDR3 is TGTGCCAGCTCACCCGGGACAGGGTTGACCGGGGAGCTGTTTTTT.

The V gene is TRBV4-1, the J gene TRBJ2-2; D is ambiguous. Germline V lookup: CDR1 MGHRA, CDR2 YSYEKL. The V end was cut by 3 bases, the J end by 5 bases, with 19 bases between. This CDR3 comprises 17 residues. The CDR3 coding sequence is TGCGCCAGCAGCCAGGGCAAGTGGCAGATAGGAACCGGGGAGCTGTTTTTT. Its protein product is CASSQGKWQIGTGELFF.

The chain's CDR3 is CASSASSTDTQYF. DNA for the CDR3: TGTGCCAGCAGCGCATCCAGCACAGATACGCAGTATTTT. V and J are TRBV2 and TRBJ2-3; D not resolved. The CDR3 sequence is 13 residues long. V was clipped by 6 bases and J by 0 bases, with 7 bases between them. The germline V gene encodes CDR1 SNHLY and CDR2 FYNNEI. The full variable domain, its missing parts supplied by reference TRBV2 and TRBJ2-3, is EPEVTQTPSHQVTQMGQEVILRCVPISNHLYFYWYRQILGQKVEFLVSFYNNEISEKSEIFDDQFSVERPDGSNFTLKIRSTKLEDSAMYFCASSASSTDTQYFGPGTRLTVL.

This clone was detected once. The chain is built from TRBV18 and TRBJ1-2; D is possibly TRBD1 (5 bases). V dropped 2 bases and J dropped 0 bases, with 7 bases sitting between them. The germline V gene encodes CDR1 KGHSH and CDR2 LQKENI. The length of the CDR3 is 14 residues. The CDR3, as DNA: TGTGCCAGCTCACCAGAGGGACCTAACTATGGCTACACCTTC. It codes for CASSPEGPNYGYTF.